This passage covers 2 T cell receptor beta chains from one sample sequenced in a study of blood T cell repertoires in COVID-19. Assay: immunoSEQ multiplex PCR; the TCRdb copy retains only in-frame clones and omits some. The sample contains over 100,000 clones, 70% to 90% of which appear only once. Sequenced input: peripheral blood. These receptor sequences come from a man aged 45 to 65 with acute or convalescent COVID-19.

The V and J genes are TRBV4-2 and TRBJ2-1; 11 positions agree with TRBD2. The CDR3 has 20 amino acids. J lost 1 base, V lost 4 bases, and 15 bases had no gene match. The germline CDR1 and CDR2 sequences are LGHNA and YNFKEQ. The CDR3 is CASSPRSLAGGIQSYNEQFF. The CDR3 DNA follows: TGTGCCAGCAGCCCCCGGAGCCTAGCGGGAGGTATTCAGTCCTACAATGAGCAGTTCTTC.

This clone was found once. The genes are TRBV4-1 and TRBJ2-1, with TRBD2 identical over 12 bases. Germline assignment: CDR1 MGHRA and CDR2 YSYEKL. CDR3 size: 18 residues. The V segment lost 1 base and the J segment 0 bases; nucleotides outside the gene matches: 4. The CDR3 region is CASSQALAGGGSYNEQFF. The CDR3 DNA sequence: TGCGCCAGCAGCCAAGCCCTAGCGGGAGGGGGCTCCTACAATGAGCAGTTCTTC.